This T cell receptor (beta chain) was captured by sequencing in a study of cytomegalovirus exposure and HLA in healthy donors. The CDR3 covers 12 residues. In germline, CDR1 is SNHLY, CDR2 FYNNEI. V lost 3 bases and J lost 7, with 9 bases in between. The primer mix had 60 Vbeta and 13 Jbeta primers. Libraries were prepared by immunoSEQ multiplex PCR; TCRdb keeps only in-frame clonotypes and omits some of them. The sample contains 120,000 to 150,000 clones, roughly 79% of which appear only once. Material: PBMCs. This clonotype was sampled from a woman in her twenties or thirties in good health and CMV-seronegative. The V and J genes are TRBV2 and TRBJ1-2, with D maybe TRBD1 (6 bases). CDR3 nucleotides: TGTGCCAGCAGTGAGGGGGCGGGTGGCTACACCTTC. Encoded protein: CASSEGAGGYTF.